The rows below give T cell receptor beta chains drawn from one sample of a study of blood T cell repertoires in COVID-19. Only in-frame clones appear in the TCRdb table, and some are missing; sequencing was by immunoSEQ multiplex PCR. Seen here are roughly 97,000 clones, 75% to 90% observed once, and the top ten hold 15%. The sample consisted of peripheral blood. These receptor sequences come from a man aged 50-60 years with acute or convalescent COVID-19. The CDR3 runs from the conserved cysteine through the conserved F or W. D genes are given only for firm matches. The listing skips clone size in some rows; elsewhere it reads once, few, many or a size class.

j_call d_call v_call clone_size cdr3_aa cdr3_nt
TRBJ2-5 TRBD2 TRBV3-1/TRBV3-2 once CASRTGGGETQYF TGTGCCAGCAGGACGGGAGGTGGGGAGACCCAGTACTTC
TRBJ2-1 . TRBV27 . CASSLRGLYNEQFF TGTGCCAGCAGTTTAAGAGGACTCTACAATGAGCAGTTCTTC
TRBJ1-5 TRBD1 TRBV4-2 . CASSAYTGTGEGQPQHF TGTGCCAGCAGCGCCTACACCGGGACAGGGGAAGGTCAGCCCCAGCATTTT
TRBJ2-7 . TRBV12-3/TRBV12-4 . CASSLRSHLEQYF TGTGCCAGCAGTTTACGGAGTCACCTCGAGCAGTACTTC
TRBJ2-7 . TRBV6-5 . CASTQGHGSQQYF TGTGCCAGCACCCAAGGTCATGGGAGTCAGCAGTACTTC
TRBJ2-3 . TRBV10-2 . CASEGRDTQYF TGCGCCAGTGAGGGCAGGGATACGCAGTATTTT
TRBJ2-1 . TRBV5-6 . CASSLRRERSYNEQFF TGTGCCAGCAGCTTGAGGCGGGAAAGGTCCTACAATGAGCAGTTCTTC
TRBJ2-7 . TRBV5-1 . CASSLGSKRFYEQYF TGCGCCAGCAGCTTGGGCTCGAAGCGGTTCTACGAGCAGTACTTC
TRBJ2-1 . TRBV18 . CASSPPGGTEGGGEQFF TGTGCCAGCTCACCACCGGGGGGGACGGAGGGGGGTGGTGAGCAGTTCTTC
TRBJ1-6 TRBD1 TRBV4-1 . CASSQADRDLNSPLHF TGCGCCAGCAGCCAAGCTGACAGGGACCTGAATTCACCCCTCCACTTT
TRBJ2-7 . TRBV9 . CASSVASGTYEQYF TGTGCCAGCAGCGTAGCTTCAGGGACCTACGAGCAGTACTTC
TRBJ2-7 . TRBV2 . CASLGDQAYEQYF TGTGCCAGCTTGGGAGATCAGGCCTACGAGCAGTACTTC
TRBJ2-1 TRBD1 TRBV6-5 . CASSATGGSYNEQFF TGTGCCAGCAGCGCTACAGGGGGCTCCTACAATGAGCAGTTCTTC
TRBJ1-1 . TRBV2 . CASSEVRGWGTEAFF TGTGCCAGCAGTGAAGTACGGGGGTGGGGCACTGAAGCTTTCTTT
TRBJ1-1 . TRBV10-1 . CASSERVWGVGNTEAFF TGCGCCAGCAGTGAGAGGGTGTGGGGCGTGGGGAACACTGAAGCTTTCTTT
TRBJ1-1 . TRBV28 . CASSTRGTEAFF TGTGCCAGCAGTACCCGAGGCACTGAAGCTTTCTTT
TRBJ2-3 TRBD2 TRBV19 . CASSEGLAGVTQYF TGTGCCAGTAGTGAAGGACTAGCGGGAGTTACGCAGTATTTT